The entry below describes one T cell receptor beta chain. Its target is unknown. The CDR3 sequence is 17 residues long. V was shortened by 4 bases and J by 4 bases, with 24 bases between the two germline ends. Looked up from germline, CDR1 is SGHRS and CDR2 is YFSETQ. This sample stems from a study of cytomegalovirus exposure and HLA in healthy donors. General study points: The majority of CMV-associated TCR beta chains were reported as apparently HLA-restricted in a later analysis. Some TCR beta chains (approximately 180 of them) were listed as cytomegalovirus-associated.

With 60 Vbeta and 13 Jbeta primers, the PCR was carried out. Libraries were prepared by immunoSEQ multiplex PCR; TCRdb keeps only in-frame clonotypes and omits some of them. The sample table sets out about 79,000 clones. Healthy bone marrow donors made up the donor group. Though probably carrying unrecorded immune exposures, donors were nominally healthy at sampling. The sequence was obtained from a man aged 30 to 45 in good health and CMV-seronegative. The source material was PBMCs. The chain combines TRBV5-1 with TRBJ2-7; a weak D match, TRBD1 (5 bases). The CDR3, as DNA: TGCGCCAGCAGCACCCGTTCAGCTGACAGTATACGGTACGAGCAGTACTTC. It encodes CASSTRSADSIRYEQYF.